A selection of T cell receptor beta chains follows, all from one sample in a study of blood T cell repertoires in COVID-19. Method: immunoSEQ multiplex PCR; TCRdb's copy keeps in-frame clones and lacks some. The repertoire includes some 150,000 clones, more than 65% of them detected once, and just over 9.5% sits in the top ten. The sequenced sample was peripheral blood. The receptors come from a woman between 45 and 65 years old with acute or convalescent COVID-19. CDR3s include the opening cysteine and the closing phenylalanine or tryptophan.

CDR3aa: CASSFRDRGTETQYF
len: 15
j_gene: TRBJ2-5
v_gene: TRBV7-2

CDR3aa: CASRGPPPDTQYF
len: 13
j_gene: TRBJ2-3
v_gene: TRBV6-5

CDR3aa: CASSFGTGVFYEQYF
len: 15
j_gene: TRBJ2-7
v_gene: TRBV7-2

CDR3aa: CASSGSSGRTGELFF
len: 15
j_gene: TRBJ2-2
v_gene: TRBV7-9

CDR3aa: CASRQDTIPLYEQYF
len: 15
j_gene: TRBJ2-7
v_gene: TRBV5-1

CDR3aa: CASSQAGFNEKLFF
len: 14
j_gene: TRBJ1-4
v_gene: TRBV4-2

CDR3aa: CASSLGGIASTDTQYF
len: 16
j_gene: TRBJ2-3
v_gene: TRBV5-1

CDR3aa: CASSLGGGGDTQYF
len: 14
j_gene: TRBJ2-3
v_gene: TRBV5-4

CDR3aa: CASGSRTGREKLFF
len: 14
j_gene: TRBJ1-4
v_gene: TRBV5-4

CDR3aa: CASSNTGTGANVLTF
len: 15
j_gene: TRBJ2-6
v_gene: TRBV5-1

CDR3aa: CASSVVDGRGTDTQYF
len: 16
j_gene: TRBJ2-3
v_gene: TRBV9

CDR3aa: CASSPSGSGSNEQFF
len: 15
j_gene: TRBJ2-1
v_gene: TRBV28

CDR3aa: CASSLDDRVNGYTF
len: 14
j_gene: TRBJ1-2
v_gene: TRBV5-5

CDR3aa: CASSASRERFTGELFF
len: 16
j_gene: TRBJ2-2
v_gene: TRBV2

CDR3aa: CASSVEVGAREQYF
len: 14
j_gene: TRBJ2-7
v_gene: TRBV9

CDR3aa: CASSFKRGPRQNTIYF
len: 16
j_gene: TRBJ1-3
v_gene: TRBV7-8

CDR3aa: CASSLVQGGTGELFF
len: 15
j_gene: TRBJ2-2
v_gene: TRBV5-5

CDR3aa: CASSQDLDFTDRVHEQYF
len: 18
j_gene: TRBJ2-7
v_gene: TRBV4-1